This entry is about one T cell receptor beta chain. Its antigen remains unidentified. The naive CD8 population came from CD45RO-negative cells selected for CCR7, without terminally differentiated effector memory CD45RA+ cells. Free of recent acute infections or vaccinations, the donors were healthy HIV-negative adults. This entry comes from a study of shared clonotypes between healthy human individuals. At the deep level, the assay was run. Profiled with immunoSEQ multiplex PCR; TCRdb holds only in-frame clones, not every one. The table records 1.5 million to 2.5 million clones, about 95% of them present only once. Study outcomes and limitations: Among the subsets, naive ones generally showed larger estimated richness than memory ones. Investigators expected sequencing depth to affect clonotype sharing among donors.

Sequencing input: naive CD8+ T cells sorted from blood. The TCR originated in a man between 18 and 29 years old in good health.

DNA for the CDR3: TGTGCCAGCAGCCCGGGCATCTACGAGCAGTACTTC. Encoded protein: CASSPGIYEQYF. The rearrangement links TRBV11-2 to TRBJ2-7, with D unresolved. V gave up 5 bases and J gave up 3 bases, with 8 bases separating them. The CDR3 totals 12 residues. Looked up from germline, CDR1 is SGHAT and CDR2 is FQNNGV.